One sample yielded the 15 T cell receptor beta chains listed below, sequenced in a study of T cells in Graves' hyperthyroidism and ophthalmopathy. Amplification targeted TCR beta CDR3 regions from RNA transcripts. The HTBI primer set was used in a first-round RT-PCR of the TCR CDR3. TCRdb independently ran MiXCR on the multiplex PCR reads; one entry per CDR3 protein. The data contain around 600,000 distinct CDR3 sequences, less than 45% of them singletons. Specimen: peripheral blood or thyroid tissue (not recorded which). The receptors were gathered from an adult man with Graves' disease, either hyperthyroidism or ophthalmopathy (not recorded which).

The chain links TRBV19 to TRBJ2-6; TRBD1 matches 9 bases. Germline V gives CDR1 LNHDA, CDR2 SQIVND (reference sequence). This CDR3 has 16 amino acids. V lost 8 bases and J lost 0; bases outside the gene matches: 5. Written as DNA, the CDR3 is TGTGCCAGTGACGACAGGGGGAGCTCTGGGGCCAACGTCCTGACTTTC. Translating gives CASDDRGSSGANVLTF.

The gene calls are TRBV10-3 and TRBJ1-2; D may be TRBD1 (6 bases). V lost 3 bases, J lost 6 bases, and 11 bases lay in between. Germline V gene data show CDR1 as ENHRY and CDR2 as SYGVKD. CDR3 length: 13 amino acids. CDR3 sequence reads: CAISEGQHNGYTF. In DNA form, the CDR3 reads TGTGCCATCAGTGAAGGACAGCATAATGGCTACACCTTC.

The gene calls are TRBV7-8 and TRBJ2-5; perhaps TRBD2 as D (5 bases). Germline V CDR1 and CDR2: SGHVS, FQNEAQ. This CDR3 comprises 14 residues. V lost 3 bases, J lost 5 bases, and 13 bases lay in between. CDR3 nucleotide sequence: TGTGCCAGCAGCTTCTTAGCGCCCCGGGAGACCCAGTACTTC. Protein product: CASSFLAPRETQYF.

The chain links TRBV29-1 to TRBJ2-7; 10 nucleotides agree with TRBD1. TRBJ2-1 matches the DNA end more closely, so the J call is doubtful. The CDR3 totals 15 residues. CDR1 and CDR2 from the germline V gene are SQVTM and ANQGSEA. This CDR3 is CSVPNLGQGTNEQFF. CDR3 DNA sequence: TGCAGCGTTCCTAACCTGGGACAGGGGACCAATGAGCAGTTCTTC.

The table lists this clonotype with a few counts. The germline gene is not matched at one end of the junction; a read error may be the cause. The chain couples TRBV10-2 to TRBJ1-6, with 7 bases matching TRBD1. Germline CDR1 WSHSY, CDR2 SAAADI. This CDR3 is 15 amino acids long. CDR3 sequence reads: CASSAEGAGNSPLHF. The CDR3 region has the DNA TGTGCCAGCAGTGCGGAGGGGGCTGGTAATTCACCCCTCCACTTT.

On this clonotype: Its ends do not fully match the called genes, so a read error is possible. DNA of the CDR3: TGCGCCAGCAGCGACGGACCGGATGCGAACACCGAGGAGCTGTTTTTT. It translates to CASSDGPDANTEELFF. The gene calls are TRBV5-1 and TRBJ2-2; D unclear. The CDR3 is 16 amino acids. Germline V CDR1 and CDR2: SGHRS, YFSETQ.

This chain uses TRBV2 with TRBJ1-2; 11 nucleotides match TRBD1. This CDR3 is built from 16 residues. J lost 4 bases, V lost 6 bases, and 10 bases had no gene match. Germline V gives CDR1 SNHLY, CDR2 FYNNEI. The CDR3 is CASSFTRTGGVYGYTF. CDR3 coding DNA: TGTGCCAGCAGCTTTACTCGGACAGGGGGCGTCTATGGCTACACCTTC.

As regards this clonotype: This clone may be a read error of a much larger clone one base away. The rearrangement links TRBV6-1 to TRBJ2-6; D could derive from TRBD1 or TRBD2 (5 bases each). Looked up from germline, CDR1 is MNHNS and CDR2 is SASEGT. The CDR3 sequence is 14 residues long. The DNA for the CDR3 is TGTGCCAGCAGTTTCGGCCTCGGGGCCAACGGCCTGACTTTC. It specifies CASSFGLGANGLTF.

This clonotype was found many times. The rearrangement links TRBV7-2 to TRBJ1-2, with 7 bases fitting TRBD1. Germline-derived CDR1 and CDR2 are SGHTA and FQGNSA. With V trimmed by 3 bases and J by 8 bases, 9 bases remained unmatched. The CDR3 has 14 residues. CDR3 DNA sequence: TGTGCCAGCAGCTTTGAAAGGGGGCTGGGCGGCTACACCTTC. Amino acid sequence: CASSFERGLGGYTF.

This clonotype has a count of ten or more. The V call is TRBV20-1, the J call TRBJ1-1; the D is unclear. From germline, CDR1 is DFQATT and CDR2 SNEGSKA (reference sequence). The germline V and J ends were trimmed by 1 base and 2 bases, with 11 bases remaining between them. This CDR3 is 14 amino acids long. The CDR3 spells CSARVGQANTEAFF. In DNA form, the CDR3 reads TGCAGTGCTAGAGTTGGGCAGGCCAACACTGAAGCTTTCTTT.

Only a few counts were recorded for this clonotype. The chain recombines TRBV7-9 with TRBJ2-7; D call uncertain. V gave up 6 bases and J gave up 4 bases, with 13 bases separating them. This CDR3 region has 13 residues. In germline, CDR1 is SEHNR, CDR2 FQNEAQ (reference sequence). CDR3 amino acids: CASSYSWKYEQYF. The CDR3 bases are TGTGCCAGCAGTTACTCGTGGAAATACGAGCAGTACTTC.

The chain carries TRBV5-1 and TRBJ1-1; TRBD1 is a possible D gene (5 bases). V lost 0 bases and J lost 4, with 22 bases in between. CDR3 size: 18 residues. CDR1 and CDR2 (germline): SGHRS, YFSETQ. The CDR3 DNA reads TGCGCCAGCAGCTTGGGACAAGGGGCCCTAAGGAGACGCACTGAAGCTTTCTTT. Protein product: CASSLGQGALRRRTEAFF.

The rearrangement links TRBV7-4 to TRBJ2-5, with 7 bases identical to TRBD2. CDR1 and CDR2 (germline): SGHVT, SQSDAQ. Losses at the gene ends were 3 bases for V and 4 bases for J; bases not matched to a gene: 8. The CDR3 consists of 15 residues. The CDR3 DNA sequence: TGTGCCAGCAGCTTTGAGGGAGGGGTCGGAGAGACCCAGTACTTC. This sequence encodes CASSFEGGVGETQYF.

The V and J genes are TRBV2 and TRBJ2-7; either TRBD1 or TRBD2 may supply D (5 bases each). The V gene's germline CDR1 is SNHLY and CDR2 FYNNEI. Trimming left V 8 bases short and J 1 base short, with 12 bases between. The CDR3 spans 13 residues. In DNA form, the CDR3 reads TGTGCCAGCGTAAGGGACCGTTCCTACGAGCAGTACTTC. It codes for CASVRDRSYEQYF.

On this clonotype: A much larger clonotype is one base distant, so this may be a read error. The chain recombines TRBV2 with TRBJ2-7; the D gene is possibly TRBD2 (6 bases). Germline V lookup: CDR1 SNHLY, CDR2 FYNNEI. The CDR3 spans 14 residues. Deletions cut 4 bases from V and 6 bases from J, with 16 bases between. The CDR3 spells CASSGGEAVLEQYF. DNA of the CDR3: TGTGCCAGCAGTGGGGGGGAGGCGGTTCTCGAGCAGTACTTC.